Listed below are T cell receptor beta chains from one sample, sequenced in a study of blood T cell repertoires in COVID-19. Some clones are missing from TCRdb's copy, which holds only in-frame ones; the method was immunoSEQ multiplex PCR. The sample has around 94,000 clones, approximately 86% seen once. Sequenced: peripheral blood. All receptors come from a man aged 45 to 65 with active or convalescent COVID-19. The CDR3 runs from the conserved cysteine through the conserved F or W. Fields, in order: J gene, D gene, V gene, clone size, CDR3 protein, CDR3 DNA. A D gene is named only where the DNA matches it firmly. Expanded clones are given a class, and other clones once, few, many or no size at all.

j_call: TRBJ2-2; d_call: TRBD1; v_call: TRBV27; clone_size: .; cdr3_aa: CASRATGGFGGELFF; cdr3_nt: TGTGCCAGCAGAGCGACAGGGGGTTTTGGCGGGGAGCTGTTTTTT
j_call: TRBJ2-3; d_call: TRBD2; v_call: TRBV19; clone_size: .; cdr3_aa: CASSIDTAGGTDTQYF; cdr3_nt: TGTGCCAGTAGTATAGATACAGCGGGGGGCACAGATACGCAGTATTTT
j_call: TRBJ2-5; d_call: TRBD1; v_call: TRBV5-6; clone_size: .; cdr3_aa: CASSRTGQETQYF; cdr3_nt: TGTGCCAGCAGTCGGACAGGTCAAGAGACCCAGTACTTC
j_call: TRBJ2-5; d_call: .; v_call: TRBV3-1/TRBV3-2; clone_size: .; cdr3_aa: CASSQDTGQETQYF; cdr3_nt: TGTGCCAGCAGCCAAGACACAGGACAAGAGACCCAGTACTTC
j_call: TRBJ2-7; d_call: .; v_call: TRBV7-2; clone_size: few; cdr3_aa: CASSLGLATYEQYF; cdr3_nt: TGTGCCAGCAGCCTGGGACTTGCGACCTACGAGCAGTACTTC
j_call: TRBJ2-3; d_call: TRBD2; v_call: TRBV7-8; clone_size: .; cdr3_aa: CASSSGGGLTDTQYF; cdr3_nt: TGTGCCAGCAGCTCGGGAGGGGGGCTAACAGATACGCAGTATTTT
j_call: TRBJ1-2; d_call: TRBD1; v_call: TRBV29-1; clone_size: many; cdr3_aa: CSAGTGGNGYTF; cdr3_nt: TGCAGCGCTGGGACAGGGGGGAACGGCTACACCTTC
j_call: TRBJ1-1; d_call: TRBD1; v_call: TRBV6-5; clone_size: .; cdr3_aa: CASSQRDRTNTEAFF; cdr3_nt: TGTGCCAGCAGTCAACGGGACAGGACGAACACTGAAGCTTTCTTT
j_call: TRBJ1-5; d_call: TRBD1; v_call: TRBV28; clone_size: .; cdr3_aa: CASSLGTGNQPQHF; cdr3_nt: TGTGCCAGCAGTTTAGGGACAGGAAATCAGCCCCAGCATTTT
j_call: TRBJ1-5; d_call: .; v_call: TRBV2; clone_size: .; cdr3_aa: CASSEVGGAQPQHF; cdr3_nt: TGTGCCAGCAGTGAGGTGGGGGGAGCTCAGCCCCAGCATTTT
j_call: TRBJ1-5; d_call: TRBD1; v_call: TRBV30; clone_size: .; cdr3_aa: CALGTGVQPQHF; cdr3_nt: TGTGCACTCGGGACAGGGGTTCAGCCCCAGCATTTT
j_call: TRBJ2-5; d_call: TRBD2; v_call: TRBV7-7; clone_size: .; cdr3_aa: CASSLDPAGGRGTQYF; cdr3_nt: TGTGCCAGCAGCTTAGATCCAGCGGGGGGCCGAGGGACCCAGTACTTC
j_call: TRBJ2-3; d_call: TRBD1; v_call: TRBV11-2; clone_size: .; cdr3_aa: CASSVYRGLSVDTQYF; cdr3_nt: TGTGCCAGCAGCGTCTACAGGGGGCTGTCGGTAGATACGCAGTATTTT
j_call: TRBJ2-1; d_call: .; v_call: TRBV6-6; clone_size: .; cdr3_aa: CASSLLQGLDEQFF; cdr3_nt: TGTGCCAGCAGCCTACTACAGGGATTGGATGAGCAGTTCTTC
j_call: TRBJ2-2; d_call: TRBD1; v_call: TRBV5-4; clone_size: .; cdr3_aa: CASSPDRGLAGELFF; cdr3_nt: TGTGCCAGCAGCCCGGACAGGGGGTTAGCCGGGGAGCTGTTTTTT
j_call: TRBJ2-3; d_call: TRBD2; v_call: TRBV5-4; clone_size: once; cdr3_aa: CASSKGTSGGAGTDTQYF; cdr3_nt: TGTGCCAGCAGCAAAGGGACTAGCGGGGGGGCGGGCACAGATACGCAGTATTTT
j_call: TRBJ1-1; d_call: .; v_call: TRBV7-2; clone_size: .; cdr3_aa: CASSQDRLNTEAFF; cdr3_nt: TGTGCCAGCAGCCAAGACAGATTAAACACTGAAGCTTTCTTT
j_call: TRBJ2-5; d_call: .; v_call: TRBV19; clone_size: .; cdr3_aa: CASSTQGRETQYF; cdr3_nt: TGTGCCAGTAGTACGCAGGGTAGGGAGACCCAGTACTTC
j_call: TRBJ1-4; d_call: .; v_call: TRBV19; clone_size: .; cdr3_aa: CASGQPRSSTNEKLFF; cdr3_nt: TGTGCCAGCGGACAGCCAAGGAGTTCAACTAATGAAAAACTGTTTTTT
j_call: TRBJ1-1; d_call: TRBD1; v_call: TRBV10-3; clone_size: .; cdr3_aa: CAISEGTGVMNTEAFF; cdr3_nt: TGTGCCATCAGTGAAGGGACAGGGGTCATGAACACTGAAGCTTTCTTT
j_call: TRBJ1-1; d_call: .; v_call: TRBV19; clone_size: .; cdr3_aa: CASSTNRENTEAFF; cdr3_nt: TGTGCCAGTAGTACTAACAGGGAGAACACTGAAGCTTTCTTT
j_call: TRBJ1-1; d_call: TRBD1; v_call: TRBV24-1; clone_size: .; cdr3_aa: CATSGQIGEAFF; cdr3_nt: TGTGCCACCTCGGGACAGATCGGGGAAGCTTTCTTT
j_call: TRBJ1-2; d_call: .; v_call: TRBV19; clone_size: .; cdr3_aa: CASSIQGLKGYTF; cdr3_nt: TGTGCCAGTAGTATACAGGGTCTTAAAGGCTACACCTTC
j_call: TRBJ2-3; d_call: .; v_call: TRBV6-5; clone_size: .; cdr3_aa: CASSYARGTQYF; cdr3_nt: TGTGCCAGCAGTTACGCCAGGGGTACGCAGTATTTT
j_call: TRBJ1-2; d_call: .; v_call: TRBV20-1; clone_size: .; cdr3_aa: CSARGQVRYTF; cdr3_nt: TGCAGTGCTAGAGGACAGGTACGCTACACCTTC
j_call: TRBJ2-3; d_call: .; v_call: TRBV6-5; clone_size: .; cdr3_aa: CASSLDYFTDTQYF; cdr3_nt: TGTGCCAGCAGTCTAGACTACTTTACAGATACGCAGTATTTT
j_call: TRBJ1-6; d_call: .; v_call: TRBV7-8; clone_size: few; cdr3_aa: CASSLASQGNSPLHF; cdr3_nt: TGTGCCAGCAGCTTAGCGAGCCAGGGCAATTCACCCCTCCACTTT
j_call: TRBJ1-1; d_call: TRBD1; v_call: TRBV30; clone_size: .; cdr3_aa: CAWNRGLAEAFF; cdr3_nt: TGTGCCTGGAACAGGGGGCTGGCTGAAGCTTTCTTT
j_call: TRBJ1-2; d_call: TRBD1; v_call: TRBV19; clone_size: .; cdr3_aa: CASSIPGQGPYGYTF; cdr3_nt: TGTGCCAGTAGTATCCCCGGACAGGGACCCTATGGCTACACCTTC
j_call: TRBJ1-1; d_call: .; v_call: TRBV7-9; clone_size: .; cdr3_aa: CASSLQGAGTEAFF; cdr3_nt: TGTGCCAGCAGCTTACAAGGGGCTGGGACTGAAGCTTTCTTT
j_call: TRBJ1-4; d_call: TRBD1; v_call: TRBV28; clone_size: .; cdr3_aa: CASSPGGADNEKLFF; cdr3_nt: TGTGCCAGCAGTCCAGGGGGCGCGGATAATGAAAAACTGTTTTTT
j_call: TRBJ2-7; d_call: .; v_call: TRBV6-5; clone_size: few; cdr3_aa: CASSYATGLGYEQYF; cdr3_nt: TGTGCCAGCAGTTACGCCACAGGGTTGGGCTACGAGCAGTACTTC
j_call: TRBJ1-2; d_call: .; v_call: TRBV6-6; clone_size: .; cdr3_aa: CASSQKRDIFEDYGYTF; cdr3_nt: TGTGCCAGCAGTCAAAAAAGGGACATTTTTGAAGACTATGGCTACACCTTC
j_call: TRBJ1-5; d_call: .; v_call: TRBV5-6; clone_size: .; cdr3_aa: CASSLAQGGNQPQHF; cdr3_nt: TGTGCCAGCAGCTTGGCTCAGGGCGGCAATCAGCCCCAGCATTTT
j_call: TRBJ2-5; d_call: TRBD1; v_call: TRBV7-7; clone_size: .; cdr3_aa: CASSLDRAGETQYF; cdr3_nt: TGTGCCAGCAGCTTGGACAGGGCGGGGGAGACCCAGTACTTC
j_call: TRBJ1-1; d_call: TRBD1; v_call: TRBV10-1; clone_size: .; cdr3_aa: CASTSTGVRTEAFF; cdr3_nt: TGCGCCAGCACCTCGACAGGGGTACGAACTGAAGCTTTCTTT
j_call: TRBJ1-3; d_call: .; v_call: TRBV29-1; clone_size: .; cdr3_aa: CSVETNSGNTIYF; cdr3_nt: TGCAGCGTTGAAACTAACTCTGGAAACACCATATATTTT
j_call: TRBJ1-4; d_call: .; v_call: TRBV5-1; clone_size: .; cdr3_aa: CASSPDTSNEKLFF; cdr3_nt: TGCGCCAGCAGCCCGGACACGTCTAATGAAAAACTGTTTTTT
j_call: TRBJ1-1; d_call: TRBD1; v_call: TRBV6-5; clone_size: .; cdr3_aa: CASTRMDRGYTEAFF; cdr3_nt: TGTGCCAGCACTCGTATGGACAGGGGGTATACTGAAGCTTTCTTT
j_call: TRBJ2-1; d_call: TRBD2; v_call: TRBV7-9; clone_size: .; cdr3_aa: CASSSERGGPNEQFF; cdr3_nt: TGTGCCAGCAGCTCCGAGCGGGGGGGCCCGAATGAGCAGTTCTTC
j_call: TRBJ2-6; d_call: .; v_call: TRBV5-1; clone_size: .; cdr3_aa: CASSKEGARGANVLTF; cdr3_nt: TGCGCCAGCAGCAAGGAGGGGGCGCGCGGGGCCAACGTCCTGACTTTC
j_call: TRBJ2-7; d_call: .; v_call: TRBV12-3/TRBV12-4; clone_size: .; cdr3_aa: CASSRDTAYEQYF; cdr3_nt: TGTGCCAGCAGTCGGGACACGGCCTACGAGCAGTACTTC
j_call: TRBJ2-3; d_call: .; v_call: TRBV1; clone_size: .; cdr3_aa: CTSSLGTSGGESTDTQYF; cdr3_nt: TGCACCAGCAGCCTCGGGACTAGCGGGGGGGAGAGCACAGATACGCAGTATTTT